This T cell receptor beta chain emerged from a study of shared clonotypes between healthy human individuals. Study context: Each donor's CD8 memory used one plate, CD8 naive two, each CD4 subset three.

Every subset's genomic DNA went evenly onto several immunoSEQ plates. This table comes from immunoSEQ multiplex PCR, and its TCRdb copy is limited to in-frame clones, with some not included. The repertoire holds more than 2,000,000 clones, roughly 92% seen once, with 0.13% to 0.15% in the top ten. The CDR3 sequence is 15 residues long. V lost 4 bases and J lost 5, with 18 bases in between. Germline loops: CDR1 SGHNT, CDR2 YYREEE (reference sequence). The chain uses TRBV5-4 and TRBJ1-1; unclear D gene. The clonotype was recovered from a young man in good health. Sample: naive CD4+ T cells sorted from blood. As to subset: CD45RA+ positively selected. In nucleotides, the CDR3 is TGTGCCAGCAGCAAAAATGGGTACGAAGGAACTGAAGCTTTCTTT. It yields the protein CASSKNGYEGTEAFF.